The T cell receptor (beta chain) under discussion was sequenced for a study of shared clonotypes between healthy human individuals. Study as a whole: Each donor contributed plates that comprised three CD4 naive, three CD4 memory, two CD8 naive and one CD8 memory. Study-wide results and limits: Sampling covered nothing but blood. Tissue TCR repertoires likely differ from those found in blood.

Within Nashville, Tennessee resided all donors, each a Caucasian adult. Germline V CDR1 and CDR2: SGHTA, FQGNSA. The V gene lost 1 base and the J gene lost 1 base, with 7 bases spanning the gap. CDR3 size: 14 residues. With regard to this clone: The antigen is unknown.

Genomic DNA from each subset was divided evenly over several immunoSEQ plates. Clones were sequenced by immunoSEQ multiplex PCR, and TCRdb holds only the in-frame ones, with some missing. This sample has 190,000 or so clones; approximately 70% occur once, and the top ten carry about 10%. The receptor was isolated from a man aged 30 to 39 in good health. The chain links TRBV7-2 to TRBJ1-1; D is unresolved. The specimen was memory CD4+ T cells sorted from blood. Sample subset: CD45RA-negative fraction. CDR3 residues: CASSLVGPNTEAFF. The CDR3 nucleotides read TGTGCCAGCAGCTTAGTCGGGCCGAACACTGAAGCTTTCTTT.